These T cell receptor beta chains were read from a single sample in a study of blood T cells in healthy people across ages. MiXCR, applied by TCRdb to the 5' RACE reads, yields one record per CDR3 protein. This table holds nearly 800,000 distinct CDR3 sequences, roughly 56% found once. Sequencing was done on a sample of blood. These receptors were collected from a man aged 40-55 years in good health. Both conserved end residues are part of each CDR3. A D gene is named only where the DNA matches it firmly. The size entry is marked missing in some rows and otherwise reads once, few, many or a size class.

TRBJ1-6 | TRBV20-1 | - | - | TGCAGTGCTGGAATAACTAGCTCCTATAATTCACCCCTCCACTTT | CSAGITSSYNSPLHF
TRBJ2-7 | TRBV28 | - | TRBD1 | TGTGCCAGCAGTTCGGGACAGGGGCTCATCTACGAGCAGTACTTC | CASSSGQGLIYEQYF
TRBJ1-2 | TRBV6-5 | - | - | TGTGCCAGCAACAAGAGGATAGGATCGGACTATGGCTACACCTTC | CASNKRIGSDYGYTF
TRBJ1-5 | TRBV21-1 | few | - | TGTGCCAGCAGCAAAGAAGTAAGGATAGACAGATTAAATCAGCCCCAGCATTTT | CASSKEVRIDRLNQPQHF
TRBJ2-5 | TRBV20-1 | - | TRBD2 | TGCAGTGCTAGAGTAGCGGGGTCAGAGACCCAGTACTTC | CSARVAGSETQYF
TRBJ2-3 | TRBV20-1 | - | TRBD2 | TGCAGTGCTAGACTAGCGGCAGGGACAGATACGCAGTATTTT | CSARLAAGTDTQYF
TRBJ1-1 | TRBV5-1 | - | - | TGCGCCAGCAGCCGGATCGGGGGCAGTGAAGCTTTCTTT | CASSRIGGSEAFF
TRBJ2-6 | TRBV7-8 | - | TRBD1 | TGTGCCAGCACCCGTGCGGGACAGGGTATAGTCTCTGGGGCCAACGTCCTGACTTTC | CASTRAGQGIVSGANVLTF
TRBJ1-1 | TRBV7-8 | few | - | TGTGCCAGCAGCCCCGGGACCCCGGAAGCTTTCTTT | CASSPGTPEAFF
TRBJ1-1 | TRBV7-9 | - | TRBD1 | TGTGCCAGCAGCTTACCCCAGGGGGCGAGGACTGAAGCTTTCTTT | CASSLPQGARTEAFF
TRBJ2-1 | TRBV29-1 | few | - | TGCAGCGTCCCGCATTTGACAGGAGTTTACAATGAGCAGTTCTTC | CSVPHLTGVYNEQFF
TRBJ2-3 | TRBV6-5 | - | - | TGTGCCAGCACCATGCGACAGCCACCAACCACGCAGTATTTT | CASTMRQPPTTQYF
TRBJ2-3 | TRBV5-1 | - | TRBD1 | TGCGCCAGCAGCCAAACAGGGGAAGTGACAGATACGCAGTATTTT | CASSQTGEVTDTQYF
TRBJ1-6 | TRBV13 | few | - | TGTGCCAGCAGCTTAGGCCCGGGGGCAGCGGAGAATTCACCCCTCCACTTT | CASSLGPGAAENSPLHF
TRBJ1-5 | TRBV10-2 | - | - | TGCGCCAGCAGTGAGTCGTGGGATCAGCCCCAGCATTTT | CASSESWDQPQHF
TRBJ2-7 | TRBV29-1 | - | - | TGCAGCGTTCTGGACGGGGCCCAGTCCCTCGGGAATGAGCAGTACTTC | CSVLDGAQSLGNEQYF
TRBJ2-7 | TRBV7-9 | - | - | TGTGCCAGCAGCCCCGCCACGGAGAGCTCCTACGAGCAGTACTTC | CASSPATESSYEQYF
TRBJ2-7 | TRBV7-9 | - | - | TGTGCCAGCAGCTCCCCAATGACACAAGACGAGCAGTACTTC | CASSSPMTQDEQYF
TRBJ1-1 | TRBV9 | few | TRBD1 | TGTGCCAGTAGCGTTGACAGGGGGCGGAACACTGAAGCTTTCTTT | CASSVDRGRNTEAFF